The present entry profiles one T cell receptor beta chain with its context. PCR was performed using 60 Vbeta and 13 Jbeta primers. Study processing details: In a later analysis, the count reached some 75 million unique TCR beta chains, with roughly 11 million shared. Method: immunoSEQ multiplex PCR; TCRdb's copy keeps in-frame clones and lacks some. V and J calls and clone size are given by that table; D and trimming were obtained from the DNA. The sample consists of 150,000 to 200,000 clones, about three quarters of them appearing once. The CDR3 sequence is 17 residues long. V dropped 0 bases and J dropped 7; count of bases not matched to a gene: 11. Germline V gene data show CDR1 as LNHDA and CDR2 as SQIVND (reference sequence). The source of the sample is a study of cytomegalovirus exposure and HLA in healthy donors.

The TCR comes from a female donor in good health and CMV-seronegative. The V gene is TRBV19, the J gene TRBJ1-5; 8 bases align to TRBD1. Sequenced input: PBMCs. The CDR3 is CASSIDLAGGWGQPQHF. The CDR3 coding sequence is TGTGCCAGTAGTATAGATCTCGCAGGGGGCTGGGGACAGCCCCAGCATTTT.